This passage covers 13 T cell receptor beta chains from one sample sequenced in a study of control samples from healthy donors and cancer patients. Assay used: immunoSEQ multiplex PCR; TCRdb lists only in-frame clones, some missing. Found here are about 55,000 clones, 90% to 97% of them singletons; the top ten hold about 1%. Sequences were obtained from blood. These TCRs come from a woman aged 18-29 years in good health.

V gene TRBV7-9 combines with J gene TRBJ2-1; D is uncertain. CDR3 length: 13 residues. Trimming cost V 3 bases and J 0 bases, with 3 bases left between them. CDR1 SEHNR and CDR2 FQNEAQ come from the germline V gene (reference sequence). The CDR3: CASSLSSYNEQFF. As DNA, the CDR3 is TGTGCCAGCAGCTTGAGCTCCTACAATGAGCAGTTCTTC.

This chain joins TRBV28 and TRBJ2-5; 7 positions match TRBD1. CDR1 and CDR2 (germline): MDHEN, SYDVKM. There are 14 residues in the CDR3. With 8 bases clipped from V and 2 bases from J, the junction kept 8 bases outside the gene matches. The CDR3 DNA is TGTGCCAGCTGCTCGGGGACAGCTCAAGAGACCCAGTACTTC. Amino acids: CASCSGTAQETQYF.

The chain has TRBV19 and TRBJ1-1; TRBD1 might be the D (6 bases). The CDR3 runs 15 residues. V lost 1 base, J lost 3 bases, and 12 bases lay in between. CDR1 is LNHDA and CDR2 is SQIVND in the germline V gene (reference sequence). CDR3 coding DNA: TGTGCCAGTAGTATAGTAGGGGAGGGGGACACTGAAGCTTTCTTT. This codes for CASSIVGEGDTEAFF. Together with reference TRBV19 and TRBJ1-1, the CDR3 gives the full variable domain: DGGITQSPKYLFRKEGQNVTLSCEQNLNHDAMYWYRQDPGQGLRLIYYSQIVNDFQKGDIAEGYSVSREKKESFPLTVTSAQKNPTAFYLCASSIVGEGDTEAFFGQGTRLTVV.

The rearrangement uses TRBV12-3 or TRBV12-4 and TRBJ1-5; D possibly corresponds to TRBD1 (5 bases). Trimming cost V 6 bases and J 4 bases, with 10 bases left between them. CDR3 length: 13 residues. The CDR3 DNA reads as TGTGCCAGCAGGGGGACCGTAAATCAGCCCCAGCATTTT. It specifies CASRGTVNQPQHF.

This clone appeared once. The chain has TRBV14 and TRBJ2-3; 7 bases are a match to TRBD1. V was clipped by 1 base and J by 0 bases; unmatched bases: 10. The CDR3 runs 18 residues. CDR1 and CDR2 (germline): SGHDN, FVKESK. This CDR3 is CASSQGPQGTSSTDTQYF. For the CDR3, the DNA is TGTGCCAGCAGCCAAGGGCCACAGGGGACATCTAGCACAGATACGCAGTATTTT.

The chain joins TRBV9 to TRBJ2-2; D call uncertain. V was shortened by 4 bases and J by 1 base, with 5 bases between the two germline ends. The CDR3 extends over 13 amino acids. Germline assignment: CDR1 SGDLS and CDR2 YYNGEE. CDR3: CASSPRNTGELFF. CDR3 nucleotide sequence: TGTGCCAGCAGCCCCCGGAACACCGGGGAGCTGTTTTTT.

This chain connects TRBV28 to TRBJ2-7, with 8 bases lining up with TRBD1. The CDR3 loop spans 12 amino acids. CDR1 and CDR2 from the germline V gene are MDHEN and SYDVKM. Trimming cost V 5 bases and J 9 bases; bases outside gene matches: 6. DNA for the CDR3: TGTGCCAGCAGTGGACAGGGAAATTGGCAGTACTTC. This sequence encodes CASSGQGNWQYF.

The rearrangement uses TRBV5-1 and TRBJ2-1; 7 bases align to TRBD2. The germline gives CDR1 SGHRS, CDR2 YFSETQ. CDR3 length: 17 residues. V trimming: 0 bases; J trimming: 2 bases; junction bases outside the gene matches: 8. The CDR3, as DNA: TGCGCCAGCAGCTTGGACGTTAGTCTAGCGGCCTACAATGAGCAGTTCTTC. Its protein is CASSLDVSLAAYNEQFF.

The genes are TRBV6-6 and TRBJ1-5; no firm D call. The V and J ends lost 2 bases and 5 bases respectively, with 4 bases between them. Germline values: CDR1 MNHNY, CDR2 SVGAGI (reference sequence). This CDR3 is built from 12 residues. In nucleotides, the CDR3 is TGTGCCAGCAGTTACGACTATCAGCCCCAGCATTTT. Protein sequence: CASSYDYQPQHF.

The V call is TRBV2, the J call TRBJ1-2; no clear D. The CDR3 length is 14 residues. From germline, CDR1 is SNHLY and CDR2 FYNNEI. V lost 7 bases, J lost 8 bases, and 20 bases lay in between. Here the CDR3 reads CASTEGRLAYGYTF. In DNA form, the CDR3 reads TGTGCCAGCACCGAAGGAAGGCTAGCCTACGGCTACACCTTC.

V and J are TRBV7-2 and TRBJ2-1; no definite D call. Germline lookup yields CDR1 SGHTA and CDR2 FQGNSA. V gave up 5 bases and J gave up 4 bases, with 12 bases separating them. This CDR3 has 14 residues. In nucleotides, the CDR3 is TGTGCCAGCAGCGGTAGCCTACAGTACAATGAGCAGTTCTTC. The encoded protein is CASSGSLQYNEQFF.

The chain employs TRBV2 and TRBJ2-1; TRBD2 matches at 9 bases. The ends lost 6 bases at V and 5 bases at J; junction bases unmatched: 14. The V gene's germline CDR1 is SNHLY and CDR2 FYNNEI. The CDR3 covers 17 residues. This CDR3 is CASSAPFSGGINNEQFF. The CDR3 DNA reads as TGTGCCAGCAGCGCCCCGTTTAGCGGGGGAATAAACAATGAGCAGTTCTTC.

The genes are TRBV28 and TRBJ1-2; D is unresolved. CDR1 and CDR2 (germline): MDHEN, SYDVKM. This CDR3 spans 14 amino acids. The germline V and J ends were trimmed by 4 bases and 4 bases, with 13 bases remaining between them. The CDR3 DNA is TGTGCCAGCAGTTCCGGGAATGGAATCTATGGCTACACCTTC. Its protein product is CASSSGNGIYGYTF.